The present T cell receptor (beta chain) was sequenced within a study of T-cell reconstitution after alpha-beta-depleted transplantation in children. Whole-study findings and limits: The origin of alpha-beta T cells about two months after transplant was reportedly several hundred expanded graft clones. After one year, T-cell counts and TCRbeta diversity mostly came from new T cells. Surviving recipient cells, namely T cells and thymic progenitors, were the source of high day-60 TCRbeta diversity in some patients.

The CDR3 has 16 residues. Germline V lookup: CDR1 SNHLY, CDR2 FYNNEI. Between the trimmed V and J ends, which lost 4 bases and 0 bases, there was a span of 15 bases. For this clonotype: Antigen specificity is unknown.

Molecular barcoding with unique molecular identifiers was used for the TCRbeta library. MiXCR was run by TCRdb on the PCR reads, yielding one entry per CDR3 protein. The data show 780,000 or so distinct CDR3 sequences, 15% to 20% seen once. Sequencing was performed on PBMCs, mostly from graft donor cells, taken 360 days after TCRalphabeta/CD19-depleted stem cell transplant. The sequence derives from a male patient between 10 and 17 years old who had a stem cell transplant for acute lymphoblastic leukemia, so the T cells may come from the graft donor. The chain uses TRBV2 and TRBJ1-1; D gene ambiguous. CDR3 in DNA: TGTGCCAGCAGTGCAGACTGGACGCGCCTGAACACTGAAGCTTTCTTT. Translation gives CASSADWTRLNTEAFF.